Listed below are T cell receptor beta chains from one sample, sequenced in a study of cytomegalovirus exposure and HLA in healthy donors. TCRdb's copy holds only in-frame clones and misses some; the assay was immunoSEQ multiplex PCR. The data contain under 100,000 clones, approximately 60% of them seen just once; the ten biggest clones take up 5.5%. Sequences were obtained from PBMCs. Receptor source: a woman aged 25 to 39 in good health and CMV-seropositive. Each CDR3 is given with its conserved first and last residue. The D gene is left open where the match is weak. The size entry is marked missing in some rows and otherwise reads once, few, many or a size class.

j_call clone_size cdr3_length d_call v_call cdr3_nt cdr3_aa
TRBJ1-1 - 12 - TRBV6-5 TGTGCCAGCAGATCGGGAAACACTGAAGCTTTCTTT CASRSGNTEAFF
TRBJ2-6 - 21 TRBD2 TRBV27 TGTGCCAGCAGTTTATCGAAAGGTAGCGGGGATCCGAATCCTGGGGCCAACGTCCTGACTTTC CASSLSKGSGDPNPGANVLTF
TRBJ1-2 - 14 - TRBV28 TGTGCCAGCAGCTACGGACCTGTAGGGGCAGGCTACACCTTC CASSYGPVGAGYTF
TRBJ2-1 - 14 TRBD2 TRBV19 TGTGCCTCCCAGACTAGCGGGGTCTACAATGAGCAGTTCTTC CASQTSGVYNEQFF
TRBJ1-5 - 14 TRBD1 TRBV6-1 TGTGCCAGCAAAGACAGGGTATCTGATCAGCCCCAGCATTTT CASKDRVSDQPQHF
TRBJ2-7 once 15 TRBD2 TRBV4-3 TGCGCCAGCAGCCAAGGACTAGCGGGGGGGGACGAGCAGTACTTC CASSQGLAGGDEQYF
TRBJ1-2 - 13 - TRBV15 TGTGCCACCAGCAGAGACACCGCGGTTGGCTACACCTTC CATSRDTAVGYTF
TRBJ2-3 - 17 TRBD2 TRBV15 TGTGCCACCAGCAGAGACCGGATACTAGCGGGTACAGATACGCAGTATTTT CATSRDRILAGTDTQYF
TRBJ2-1 - 15 TRBD2 TRBV11-2 TGTGCCAGCACCATTCGGGAGGCACCTTACAATGAGCAGTTCTTC CASTIREAPYNEQFF
TRBJ1-4 - 14 - TRBV6-6 TGTGCCAGCATCGGTGCGGGTAGCTATGAAAAACTGTTTTTT CASIGAGSYEKLFF
TRBJ1-3 - 14 - TRBV9 TGTGCCAGCAGCCAAACACAGGGTTCAAACACCATATATTTT CASSQTQGSNTIYF
TRBJ1-2 - 13 - TRBV10-3 TGTGCCATCACCGGGGAGACGGTGAGTGGCTACACCTTC CAITGETVSGYTF
TRBJ2-5 - 15 - TRBV5-1 TGCGCCAGCAGCTTGGAGGTCGCTAGCAGAGAGACCCAGTACTTC CASSLEVASRETQYF
TRBJ2-7 few 16 TRBD1 TRBV10-1 TGCGCCAGCAGTGAGCCTCAGACAGGGGCTTGGAACGAGCAGTACTTC CASSEPQTGAWNEQYF
TRBJ2-3 medium-sized 16 TRBD2 TRBV4-2 TGTGCCAGCAGCCCTAACCTAGCGGGGGGCACAGATACGCAGTATTTT CASSPNLAGGTDTQYF
TRBJ2-1 - 15 - TRBV28 TGTGCCAGTACCCTCGGGGGTTCCTACTACAATGAGCAGTTCTTC CASTLGGSYYNEQFF
TRBJ2-5 few 15 TRBD2 TRBV28 TGTGCCAGCAGTTTAGCGGGGGACCCCCGGTGGACCCAGTACTTC CASSLAGDPRWTQYF
TRBJ1-2 few 13 - TRBV2 TGTGCCAGCAGTGATAACAGTGTTGGGGGCTACACCTTC CASSDNSVGGYTF
TRBJ1-5 - 14 - TRBV2 TGTGCCAGCAGTGAAGCGACAGGCAACCAGCCCCAGCATTTT CASSEATGNQPQHF
TRBJ2-7 - 13 - TRBV28 TGTGCCAGCAGTTTCTCAGGGCCCTACGAGCAGTACTTC CASSFSGPYEQYF
TRBJ1-6 once 16 TRBD1 TRBV7-9 TGTGCCAGCAGCTTAGCCTCCGGGACAGCAAATTCACCCCTCCACTTT CASSLASGTANSPLHF
TRBJ2-1 - 14 TRBD1 TRBV9 TGTGCCAGCAGCGTAGCACCGGGGACAGGGGGGCAGTTCTTC CASSVAPGTGGQFF
TRBJ1-6 - 15 - TRBV4-3 TGCGCCAGCAGCCAAGATGGGCAGTATAATTCACCCCTCCACTTT CASSQDGQYNSPLHF
TRBJ2-5 - 18 TRBD2 TRBV11-2 TGTGCCAGCAGCTTAGTAGGGACTAGCGGGGGCCTACAAGAGACCCAGTACTTC CASSLVGTSGGLQETQYF
TRBJ1-2 few 13 - TRBV29-1 TGCAGCGTTGAGCGACAGAACCTCTATGGCTACACCTTC CSVERQNLYGYTF
TRBJ2-5 few 17 - TRBV7-2 TGTGCCAGCAGCTTACAAGGACAGGGGACTAGGACGAAGACCCAGTACTTC CASSLQGQGTRTKTQYF
TRBJ2-2 few 17 TRBD1 TRBV27 TGTGCCAGCAGTCCATCAAGGACAGGGAGGAACACCGGGGAGCTGTTTTTT CASSPSRTGRNTGELFF
TRBJ1-1 - 14 - TRBV5-1 TGCGCCAGCAGATTGACAGCGGGATCGGATGAAGCTTTCTTT CASRLTAGSDEAFF
TRBJ2-5 - 12 - TRBV25-1 TGTGCCAGCAGGAGGTTACAAGAGACCCAGTACTTC CASRRLQETQYF
TRBJ2-1 - 15 - TRBV7-9 TGTGCCAGCAGCCCCCTAGTAAGCCCCTACAATGAGCAGTTCTTC CASSPLVSPYNEQFF
TRBJ1-5 - 13 - TRBV28 TGTGCCAGCAGCTCGGAGGGCTTTGAGCCCCAGCATTTT CASSSEGFEPQHF
TRBJ1-1 - 14 - TRBV5-1 TGCGCCACCAAACTGGACAGTGCTAACACTGAAGCTTTCTTT CATKLDSANTEAFF
TRBJ1-4 few 15 - TRBV4-3 TGCGCCAGCAGCCAAGAACCCGACAGCGATGAAAAACTGTTTTTT CASSQEPDSDEKLFF
TRBJ2-7 - 16 TRBD1 TRBV7-9 TGTGCCAGCAGCTCCGCCGGGACAGGGGGTTCCTACGAGCAGTACTTC CASSSAGTGGSYEQYF
TRBJ2-7 few 14 - TRBV6-1 TGTGCCACGCTCCCCGGGTGGAGCTCCTACGAGCAGTACTTC CATLPGWSSYEQYF
TRBJ2-6 few 15 TRBD1 TRBV7-9 TGTGCCAGCAGCTCCGACAGGGCTGGGGCCAACGTCCTGACTTTC CASSSDRAGANVLTF
TRBJ2-7 few 13 - TRBV5-6 TGTGCCAGCAGCTTGGCAGGCGCTCTCAAGCAGTACTTC CASSLAGALKQYF
TRBJ1-3 - 15 - TRBV28 TGTGCCAGCAATCCGGGCGGGGGTGCTGGAAACACCATATATTTT CASNPGGGAGNTIYF
TRBJ2-7 - 14 - TRBV7-9 TGTGCCAGCAGCTTGTCCGGGAGAGGGTACGAGCAGTACTTC CASSLSGRGYEQYF
TRBJ2-1 few 14 - TRBV5-6 TGTGCCAGCAGCTTAACAGGAGTATACAATGAGCAGTTCTTC CASSLTGVYNEQFF
TRBJ2-7 - 13 - TRBV11-3 TGTGCCAGCAGCTTCGGACACGGCTACGAGCAGTACTTC CASSFGHGYEQYF
TRBJ1-5 - 16 - TRBV7-8 TGTGCCAGCAGCTTACTCTCCGGGACATCAAATCAGCCCCAGCATTTT CASSLLSGTSNQPQHF
TRBJ2-5 - 11 TRBD2 TRBV7-2 TGTGCCGCCTCGGGGGGGGAGACCCAGTACTTC CAASGGETQYF
TRBJ2-7 - 15 TRBD2 TRBV7-6 TGTGCCAGCAGCCCAGCTAGCGGGGTCCCTCACGAGCAGTACTTC CASSPASGVPHEQYF
TRBJ1-1 few 13 TRBD1 TRBV5-1 TGCGCCAGCACCTACAGGGGTGAAGGTGAAGCTTTCTTT CASTYRGEGEAFF
TRBJ1-1 - 16 - TRBV11-1 TGTGCCAGCAGCTTGTATGTAGGGGCCGGGGGCACTGAAGCTTTCTTT CASSLYVGAGGTEAFF
TRBJ2-1 few 15 - TRBV7-6 TGTGCCAGCAGCCCCCTTGACAATGTCTACAATGAGCAGTTCTTC CASSPLDNVYNEQFF
TRBJ1-4 - 13 - TRBV30 TGTGCCTGGAACTCCTTAGAAAATGAAAAGCTGTTTTTT CAWNSLENEKLFF